This T cell receptor beta chain was recorded in a study of identical twins (dated by TCRdb to 2015 to 2016). Context from the whole study: To test whether fetal clonotypes persist, this study deep-sequenced TCR alpha and beta repertoires from monozygotic twins, from unrelated adults of various ages, and from cord blood. Replicate twin experiments were performed at different times using different library preparation protocols to rule out contamination.

The germline V gene (reference sequence) provides CDR1 SEHNR and CDR2 FQNEAQ. Trimming accounts for 3 bases at V and 6 bases at J, while the number of junction bases matched to no gene is 7. The CDR3 measures 14 amino acids from cysteine to phenylalanine. The read is trimmed to its CDR3 DNA, 42 bases read in frame from base 1. What the authors observed across the whole study: Compared with coincidental sharing between unrelated individuals, an excess of low generation-probability sequences was observed among out-of-frame TCR alpha sequences shared between twins. The excess sharing between twins in beta out-of-frame sequences was weaker because fewer shared sequences reduced the signal-to-noise ratio. Because the same donors could not be followed over many years, conclusions were based on cross-sectional statistical analysis. Abundant cord blood beta clonotypes had fewer insertions, young adult naive repertoires showed a similar but weaker trend, and memory repertoires showed no such trend. Recombination models systematically underestimated out-of-frame TCR alpha sharing in monozygotic twins but agreed with sharing between unrelated individuals. Invariant T cells such as MAIT and iNKT could partly confound zero-insertion analyses, though diverse VJ usage argued against this for most clonotypes.

The protocol used for the library was 5' RACE. Sequencing was carried out with an Illumina HiSeq 2000. Template switching introduced a universal primer binding site; the final cDNA contained a unique molecular identifier, enabling accurate counting of TCR cDNA molecules. First-strand cDNA for TCR alpha and beta chains was synthesized from specific primers in the conserved constant-segment region. To control for contamination, every cDNA library was double barcoded, receiving both a SMART-Mk sample barcode and Illumina barcodes. TruSeq adapter sequences and Illumina sample barcodes were added in two successive PCR steps. The TCR alpha and beta cDNA libraries were sequenced on the Illumina HiSeq platform using custom primers. Per the source publication's procedure: MiGEC processed the raw reads to extract unique molecular identifiers, while MiXCR was used to determine the CDR3 positions. Recombination models were inferred per individual with the repgenHMM and IGoR tools using an EM algorithm. Shared clonotypes were analyzed with the tcR package in R, and sharing was normalized by the product of cloneset sizes. Out-of-frame nonproductive sequences were analyzed to study raw recombination free of thymic and clonal selection effects. Using fastp at Q25 and MiXCR, TCRdb reprocessed the public reads and kept productive beta chains. Every CDR3 protein is listed once, alongside the most common genes and DNA of its rows. V and J calls and clone size were set by TCRdb, not the authors. The sample table lists approximately 620,000 distinct CDR3 sequences, approximately 9% of them with a count of one. The top ten clonotypes cover 0.98% of the sample.

As regards this clonotype: The target of this receptor is not known. Base qualities are not recorded, but no much larger clone differs from it by a single base.

Every donor was a healthy Caucasian. The twin cohort consisted of three pairs of female monozygotic twins, all aged 18 to 29 years. The RNA used for TCR libraries was isolated from peripheral blood mononuclear cells. The same specimen was also included in a second study, on yellow fever vaccine responses in identical twins. The second publication reports: According to the authors, in identical twins the way T cells responded to vaccination appeared partly convergent and partly personalized. In identical twins, the study followed T cell clones that responded to the vaccine with precision.

Specimen: PBMCs. This receptor chain uses TRBV7-9 and TRBJ2-7, with 8 bases in between that match TRBD1. This sequence was found in a woman between 18 and 29 years old in good health. The nucleotide sequence reads as follows: TGTGCCAGCAGCTTTAAGTTTACAGGGGGCGAGCAGTACTTC. The encoded protein is CASSFKFTGGEQYF. Reference TRBV7-9 and TRBJ2-7 proteins supply the regions before and after the CDR3; the full variable domain is: DTGVSQNPRHKITKRGQNVTFRCDPISEHNRLYWYRQTLGQGPEFLTYFQNEAQLEKSRLLSDRFSAERPKGSFSTLEIQRTEQGDSAMYLCASSFKFTGGEQYFGPGTRLTVT.